The sequence of this TCR beta chain was determined in a study of cytomegalovirus exposure and HLA in healthy donors. Vbeta (60) and Jbeta (13) primers were used in the PCR. Method: immunoSEQ multiplex PCR; TCRdb's copy keeps in-frame clones and lacks some. Counted here are around 96,000 clones, approximately 80% occurring once; the ten biggest clones make up around 2%. This CDR3 has 15 residues. The germline gives CDR1 SGHTA, CDR2 FQGNSA. Trimming cost V 7 bases and J 3 bases; bases outside gene matches: 11. What was sequenced was PBMCs. This TCR was recovered from a man aged 18 to 35 in good health and CMV-seronegative. The V call is TRBV7-2, the J call TRBJ2-5, with 7 bases that match TRBD2. The CDR3 region is CASTRSWGGKETQYF. DNA for the CDR3: TGTGCCAGCACCAGGAGTTGGGGGGGAAAAGAGACCCAGTACTTC.